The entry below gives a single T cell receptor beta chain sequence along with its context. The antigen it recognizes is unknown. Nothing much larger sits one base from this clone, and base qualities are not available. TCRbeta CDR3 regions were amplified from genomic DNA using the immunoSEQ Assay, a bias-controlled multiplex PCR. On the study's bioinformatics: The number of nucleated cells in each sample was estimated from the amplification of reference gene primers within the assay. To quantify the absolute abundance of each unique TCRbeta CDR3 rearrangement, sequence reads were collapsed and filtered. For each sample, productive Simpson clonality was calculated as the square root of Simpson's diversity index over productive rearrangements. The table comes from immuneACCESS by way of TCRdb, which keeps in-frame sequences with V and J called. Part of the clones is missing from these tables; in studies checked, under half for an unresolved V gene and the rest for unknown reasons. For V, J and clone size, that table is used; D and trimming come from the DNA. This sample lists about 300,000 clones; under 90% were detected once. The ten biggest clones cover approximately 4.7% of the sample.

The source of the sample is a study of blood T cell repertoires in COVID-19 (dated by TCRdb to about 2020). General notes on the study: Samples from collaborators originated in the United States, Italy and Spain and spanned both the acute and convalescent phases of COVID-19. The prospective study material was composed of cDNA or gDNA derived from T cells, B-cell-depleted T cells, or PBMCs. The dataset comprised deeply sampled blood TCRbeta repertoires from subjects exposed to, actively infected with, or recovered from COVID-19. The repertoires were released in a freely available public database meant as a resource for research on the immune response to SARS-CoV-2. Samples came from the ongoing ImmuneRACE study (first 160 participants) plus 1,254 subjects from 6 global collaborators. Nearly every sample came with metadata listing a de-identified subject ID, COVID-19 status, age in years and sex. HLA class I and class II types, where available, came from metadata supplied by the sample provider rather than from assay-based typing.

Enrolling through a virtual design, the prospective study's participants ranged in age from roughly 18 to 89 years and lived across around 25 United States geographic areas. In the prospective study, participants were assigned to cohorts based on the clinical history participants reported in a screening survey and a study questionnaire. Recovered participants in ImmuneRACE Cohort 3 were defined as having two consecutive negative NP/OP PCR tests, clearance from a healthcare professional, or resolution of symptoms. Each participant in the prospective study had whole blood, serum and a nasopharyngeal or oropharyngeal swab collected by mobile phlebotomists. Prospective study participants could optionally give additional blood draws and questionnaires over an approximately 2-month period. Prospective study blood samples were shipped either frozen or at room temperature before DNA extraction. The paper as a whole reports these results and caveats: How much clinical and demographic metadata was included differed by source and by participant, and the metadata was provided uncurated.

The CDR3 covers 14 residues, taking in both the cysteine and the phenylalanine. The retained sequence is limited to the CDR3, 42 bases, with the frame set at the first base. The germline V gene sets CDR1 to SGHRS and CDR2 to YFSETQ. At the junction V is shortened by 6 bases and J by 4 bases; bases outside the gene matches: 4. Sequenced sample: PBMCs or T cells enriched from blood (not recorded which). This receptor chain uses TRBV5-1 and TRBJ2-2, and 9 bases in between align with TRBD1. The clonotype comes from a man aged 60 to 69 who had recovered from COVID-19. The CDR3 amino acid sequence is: CASNPGQGTGELFF. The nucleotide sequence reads TGCGCCAGCAATCCGGGACAGGGCACCGGGGAGCTGTTTTTT.